This TCR beta chain comes out of a study of blood T cells in healthy people across ages. Study-wide results and caveats: Both naive CD4+ cell counts and diversity were greater in long-lived donors than in aged donors. It was not known whether donors were CMV positive (a possible confounder of expanded clonotype changes).

Drawn from each donor were approximately 9.2 milliliters of peripheral blood. PCR was performed a second time for roughly 7 to 12 cycles using a sample-barcoded 5' primer and a J-beta primer mix. TCRdb re-derived calls from the 5' RACE reads in MiXCR, one entry per CDR3 protein. The sample records 1.8 million or so distinct CDR3 sequences, more than 35% being singletons. The sample holds a few counts of this clonotype. Its antigen is unknown. The germline V gene has CDR1 MGHDK and CDR2 SYGVNS. Trimming left V 2 bases short and J 7 bases short, with 11 bases between. CDR3 length equals 13 residues. V usage is TRBV25-1 and J usage is TRBJ1-2; possible D gene TRBD1, 5 bases. This clonotype was sampled from a human donor in good health. Sequencing was done on a sample of blood. The CDR3, as DNA: TGTGCCAGCAGTGAAAACGGGGCGGCTGGCTACACCTTC. Amino acid sequence: CASSENGAAGYTF.